The 12 T cell receptor beta chains in this list originate from one sample, sequenced in a study of T cells after yellow fever vaccination. TCRdb ran MiXCR on the 5' RACE reads and lists one entry per CDR3 protein. The table includes some 600,000 distinct CDR3 sequences, around 16% detected once. The starting material was PBMCs, obtained 5 to 6 days after the first yellow fever vaccination. The receptors derive from a man between 18 and 29 years old who received the YFV17D yellow fever vaccine.

This clonotype was seen many times. The V and J genes are TRBV6-5 and TRBJ2-5; possible D gene TRBD2, 5 bases. Between the trimmed V and J ends, which lost 6 bases and 3 bases, there was a span of 8 bases. The CDR3 covers 12 residues. Germline assignment: CDR1 MNHEY and CDR2 SVGAGI. CDR3 bases: TGTGCCAGCAGGGTGGGAGAAGAGACCCAGTACTTC. Translating it yields CASRVGEETQYF.

The V and J genes are TRBV19 and TRBJ2-2; TRBD1 might be the D (5 bases). The germline V gene encodes CDR1 LNHDA and CDR2 SQIVND (reference sequence). The CDR3 runs to 17 residues. With 2 bases removed from V and 1 base from J, the gap between germline ends came to 14 bases. CDR3 bases: TGTGCCAGTAGTATATGGGCCGGACAACGGAACACCGGGGAGCTGTTTTTT. Amino acids: CASSIWAGQRNTGELFF.

This clonotype was observed a few times. The chain joins TRBV9 to TRBJ2-2, with 10 nucleotides matching TRBD1. Germline CDR1 reads SGDLS; CDR2 reads YYNGEE. This CDR3 spans 18 amino acids. Unmatched junction bases numbered 17, after V lost 6 bases and J lost 6 bases. The CDR3 DNA sequence: TGTGCCAGCACCGGGACAGGGGCCTCAAGGACCGTCCCCGGGGAGCTGTTTTTT. This sequence encodes CASTGTGASRTVPGELFF.

J is TRBJ2-5 and V is TRBV5-1; D is perhaps TRBD2 (5 bases). The CDR3 contains 13 residues. Germline-derived CDR1 and CDR2 are SGHRS and YFSETQ. Trimming cost V 1 base and J 5 bases, with 9 bases left between them. CDR3 residues: CASSLLWRETQYF. As DNA, the CDR3 is TGCGCCAGCAGCTTGCTGTGGAGGGAGACCCAGTACTTC.

The table lists this clonotype with many counts. This sequence joins TRBV5-1 and TRBJ2-3; no definite D call. The V end lost 5 bases, the J end lost 5 bases, and 12 bases lay between the germline ends. This CDR3 has 13 amino acids. Per the germline V gene, CDR1 is SGHRS and CDR2 is YFSETQ. The CDR3 DNA reads TGCGCCAGCAGAATCAGGACGGAAGATACGCAGTATTTT. Translation: CASRIRTEDTQYF.

V gene TRBV14 combines with J gene TRBJ2-6; D is uncertain. Trimming removed 1 base from V and 4 bases from J, with 14 bases in between. The CDR3 length is 17 residues. The germline V gene encodes CDR1 SGHDN and CDR2 FVKESK. The CDR3 region is CASSQVTGFSGANVLTF. The CDR3 region has the DNA TGTGCCAGCAGCCAAGTAACGGGTTTCTCCGGGGCCAACGTCCTGACTTTC.

The chain carries TRBV27 and TRBJ2-5; 11 positions agree with TRBD2. V shed 6 bases, J shed 5 bases, and the junction held 8 bases outside the gene matches. This CDR3 has 15 amino acids. CDR1 and CDR2 (germline): MNHEY, SMNVEV (reference sequence). The CDR3 DNA sequence: TGTGCCAGCAGACCTAGCGGGGGGAGTTGGGAGACCCAGTACTTC. Its translation is CASRPSGGSWETQYF.

The chain is built from TRBV6-1 and TRBJ1-5, with TRBD1 identical over 7 bases. The length of the CDR3 is 16 residues. Trimming removed 4 bases from V and 2 bases from J; junction bases left unmatched: 8. Germline-derived CDR1 and CDR2 are MNHNS and SASEGT. The CDR3 sequence: CASSGTSGGGNQPQHF. In DNA form, the CDR3 reads TGTGCCAGCAGTGGGACCTCAGGGGGTGGCAATCAGCCCCAGCATTTT.

This clonotype was seen ten or more times. One junction end does not reproduce the germline sequence, and a read error may be involved. The V gene is TRBV7-2, the J gene TRBJ1-1, with 7 bases aligning to TRBD1. Germline V lookup: CDR1 SGHTA, CDR2 FQGNSA. The CDR3 loop spans 13 amino acids. CDR3 sequence: CASSRDRNTEAFF. The CDR3 nucleotides are TGCGCCAGCAGCCGGGACAGAAACACTGAAGCTTTCTTT.

The rearrangement uses TRBV20-1 and TRBJ2-7; possible D gene TRBD2, 6 bases. CDR3 size: 13 residues. V dropped 4 bases and J dropped 0 bases, with 10 bases sitting between them. Germline V lookup: CDR1 DFQATT, CDR2 SNEGSKA (reference sequence). CDR3 bases: TGCAGTGCTATCCGCGGGGTCTCCTACGAGCAGTACTTC. Amino acid sequence: CSAIRGVSYEQYF.

V usage is TRBV6-2 or TRBV6-3 and J usage is TRBJ2-1; D is uncertain. Looked up from germline, CDR1 is MNHEY and CDR2 is SVGEGT. The CDR3 has 13 amino acids. V dropped 2 bases and J dropped 6 bases, with 8 bases sitting between them. The CDR3 DNA reads as TGTGCCAGCAGTTACCCCCATTTCAATGAGCAGTTCTTC. Translation gives CASSYPHFNEQFF.

The chain combines TRBV10-3 with TRBJ1-6; 7 positions match TRBD1. Germline V CDR1 and CDR2: ENHRY, SYGVKD. The CDR3 is made up of 17 amino acids. J was trimmed by 8 bases and V by 2 bases; bases with no gene match: 12. CDR3 residues: CAISEASVGTAYSPLHF. The CDR3 region has the DNA TGTGCCATCAGTGAGGCCTCGGTTGGGACAGCCTATTCACCCCTCCACTTT.